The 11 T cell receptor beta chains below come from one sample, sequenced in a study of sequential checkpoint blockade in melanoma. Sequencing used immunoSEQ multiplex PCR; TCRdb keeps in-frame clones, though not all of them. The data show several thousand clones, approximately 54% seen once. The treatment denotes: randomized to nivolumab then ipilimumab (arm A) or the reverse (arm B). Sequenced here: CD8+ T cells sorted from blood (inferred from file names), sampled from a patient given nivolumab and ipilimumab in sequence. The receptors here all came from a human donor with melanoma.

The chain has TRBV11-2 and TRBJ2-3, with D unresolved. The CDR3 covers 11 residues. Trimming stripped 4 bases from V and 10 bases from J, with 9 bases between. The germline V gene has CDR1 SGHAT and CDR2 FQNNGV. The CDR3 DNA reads TGTGCCAGCAGCTCAGAATCAGCGCAGTATTTT. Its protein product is CASSSESAQYF.

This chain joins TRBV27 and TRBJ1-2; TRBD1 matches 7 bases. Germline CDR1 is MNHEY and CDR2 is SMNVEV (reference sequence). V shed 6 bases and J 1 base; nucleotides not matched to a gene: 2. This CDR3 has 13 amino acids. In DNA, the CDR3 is TGTGCCAGCAGCCGGGACAGTAACTATGGCTACACCTTC. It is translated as CASSRDSNYGYTF.

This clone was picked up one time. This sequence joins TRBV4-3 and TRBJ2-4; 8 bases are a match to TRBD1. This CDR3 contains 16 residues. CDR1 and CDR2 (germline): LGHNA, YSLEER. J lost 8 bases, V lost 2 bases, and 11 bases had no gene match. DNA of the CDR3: TGCGCCAGCAGCCAAATCATGGGACAGGAGAGGGACATTCAGTACTTC. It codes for CASSQIMGQERDIQYF.

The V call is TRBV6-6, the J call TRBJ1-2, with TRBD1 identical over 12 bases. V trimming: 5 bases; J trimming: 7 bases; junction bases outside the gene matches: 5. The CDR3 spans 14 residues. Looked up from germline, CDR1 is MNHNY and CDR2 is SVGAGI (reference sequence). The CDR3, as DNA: TGTGCCAGCAGTCAGGGACAGGGGGCGTTTGGCTACACCTTC. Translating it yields CASSQGQGAFGYTF.

CDR3 in DNA: TGTGCCAGCAGGGAGTCCTCAATGAACACTGAAGCTTTCTTT. It codes for CASRESSMNTEAFF. V is TRBV2 and J is TRBJ1-1, with unresolved D. V dropped 6 bases and J dropped 0 bases, with 11 bases sitting between them. CDR1 is SNHLY and CDR2 is FYNNEI in the germline V gene. The CDR3 length is 14 residues.

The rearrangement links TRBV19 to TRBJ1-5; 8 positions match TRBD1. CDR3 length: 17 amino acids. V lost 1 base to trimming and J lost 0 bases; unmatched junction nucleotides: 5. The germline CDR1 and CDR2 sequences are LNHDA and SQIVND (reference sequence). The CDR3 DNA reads TGTGCCAGTAGTATAGGGACAGGGCACTATAGCAATCAGCCCCAGCATTTT. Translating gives CASSIGTGHYSNQPQHF.

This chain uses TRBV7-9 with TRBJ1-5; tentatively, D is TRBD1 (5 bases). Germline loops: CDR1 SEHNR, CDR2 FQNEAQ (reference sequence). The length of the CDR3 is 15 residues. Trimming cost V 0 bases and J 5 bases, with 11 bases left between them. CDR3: CASSLAEPGDQPQHF. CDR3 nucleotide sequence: TGTGCCAGCAGCTTAGCGGAGCCGGGGGATCAGCCCCAGCATTTT.

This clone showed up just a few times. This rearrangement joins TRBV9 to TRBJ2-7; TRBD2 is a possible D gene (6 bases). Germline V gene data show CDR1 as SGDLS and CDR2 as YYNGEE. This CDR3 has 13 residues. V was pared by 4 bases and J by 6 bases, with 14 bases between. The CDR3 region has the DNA TGTGCCAGCAGCCCCCGAGAGGGAGGCGAGCAGTACTTC. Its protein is CASSPREGGEQYF.

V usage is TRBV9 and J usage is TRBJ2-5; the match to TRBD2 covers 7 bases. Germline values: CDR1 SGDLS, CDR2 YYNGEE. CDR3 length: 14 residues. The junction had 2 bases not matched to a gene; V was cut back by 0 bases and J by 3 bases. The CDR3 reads CASSVGGGKETQYF. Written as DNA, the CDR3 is TGTGCCAGCAGCGTAGGGGGGGGGAAAGAGACCCAGTACTTC.

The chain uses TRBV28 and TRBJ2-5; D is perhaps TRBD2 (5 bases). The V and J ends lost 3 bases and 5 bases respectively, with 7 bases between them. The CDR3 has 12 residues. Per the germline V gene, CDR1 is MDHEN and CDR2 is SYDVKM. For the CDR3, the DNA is TGTGCCAGCAGTTTCAGGAGGGAGACCCAGTACTTC. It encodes CASSFRRETQYF.

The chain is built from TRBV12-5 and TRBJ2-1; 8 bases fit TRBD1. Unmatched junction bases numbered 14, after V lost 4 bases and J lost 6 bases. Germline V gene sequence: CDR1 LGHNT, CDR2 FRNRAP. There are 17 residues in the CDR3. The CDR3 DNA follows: TGTGCTAGTGGTTCCAACCTACAGGGGGAGGTAGGCAATGAGCAGTTCTTC. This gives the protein CASGSNLQGEVGNEQFF.